The TCR beta chain described here comes from a study of blood T cell repertoires in COVID-19 (dated by TCRdb to 2020 to 2021). About the investigation overall: Samples from collaborators originated in the United States, Italy and Spain and spanned both the acute and convalescent phases of COVID-19. The material from the prospective study consisted of cDNA or gDNA derived from T cells, B-cell-depleted T cells, or PBMCs. Subjects who had been exposed to COVID-19, were actively infected with it, or had recovered from it provided the deeply sampled blood TCRbeta repertoires that made up the dataset. The repertoires were released in a freely available public database meant as a resource for research on the immune response to SARS-CoV-2. Samples came from the ongoing ImmuneRACE study (first 160 participants) plus 1,254 subjects from 6 global collaborators. The sample metadata nearly always contained a de-identified subject ID, COVID-19 status, age in years and sex. HLA class I and class II types, where available, came from metadata supplied by the sample provider rather than from assay-based typing.

What the study reported, not specific to this receptor: The quantity of clinical and demographic metadata differed by source and by participant and was supplied without curation.

TCRbeta CDR3 regions were amplified from genomic DNA by means of the immunoSEQ Assay, a bias-controlled multiplex PCR. Processing in the source paper ran as follows. The number of nucleated cells in each sample was estimated from the amplification of reference gene primers within the assay. To quantify the absolute abundance of each unique TCRbeta CDR3 rearrangement, sequence reads were collapsed and filtered. For each sample, productive Simpson clonality was calculated as the square root of Simpson's diversity index over productive rearrangements. Imported from immuneACCESS, the table was reduced by TCRdb to in-frame sequences with V and J called. These copies leave out some clones; in studies compared against another copy, an unresolved V gene accounts for under half, and the cause of the remainder is not known. Clonal size and the V and J genes are those of that table, whereas D and trimming came from the DNA. For this sample the table gives 150,000 or so clones, of which over 75% were detected only once. Together, the top ten hold roughly 12% of the sample.

According to the germline V gene, CDR1 reads WSHSY and CDR2 reads SAAADI. Including cysteine and phenylalanine, the CDR3 has 15 amino acids. Only CDR3 DNA is held: 45 bases, read in frame from base 1. Here V drops 5 bases and J drops 5 bases, and the junction holds 9 bases not matched to any gene. As for this clone: What this receptor recognizes is not known. Base quality data are lacking; no much larger clone is found one base away.

In Seattle, one collaborating source enrolled patients while the infection was active and tracked those patients longitudinally over the course of disease. Whole blood was collected in K2EDTA tubes by collaborating institutions according to the institutions' own protocols. For TCRbeta analysis, collaborator samples were shipped as frozen whole blood, as isolated PBMCs, or as DNA extracted from either sample type. This TCR was sampled from a man aged 18 to 30 with COVID-19, enrolled during active disease. Input material: peripheral blood. The rearranged chain carries TRBV10-2 and TRBJ2-5; TRBD2 aligns with 9 central bases. The CDR3 has the sequence CASSFGTSLGETQYF. The nucleotide sequence is TGCGCCAGCAGTTTTGGGACTAGCCTGGGGGAGACCCAGTACTTC.